Below are 5 T cell receptor beta chains sequenced from a single sample in a study of blood T cell repertoires in COVID-19. Produced via immunoSEQ multiplex PCR; TCRdb's table is partial and in-frame only. The sample records tens of thousands of clones, over 60% being singletons. The specimen sequenced was peripheral blood. All receptors derive from a man aged 70-80 years with COVID-19, enrolled during active disease.

This clone was seen a handful of times. The chain is built from TRBV19 and TRBJ2-3; the D is unclear. There are 14 residues in the CDR3. In germline, CDR1 is LNHDA, CDR2 SQIVND (reference sequence). Trimming shortened V by 3 bases and J by 6 bases, and 13 bases separated the two germline ends. Here the CDR3 DNA reads TGTGCCAGTAGTATCGCCCCGACTTGGGATACGCAGTATTTT. Its protein is CASSIAPTWDTQYF.

The chain uses TRBV7-2 and TRBJ1-2; weak D call: TRBD1 (5 bases). Trimming took off 0 bases at V and 8 bases at J, with 16 bases between the two ends. In germline, CDR1 is SGHTA, CDR2 FQGNSA. The CDR3 is 15 amino acids. CDR3 coding DNA: TGTGCCAGCAGCTTAGCAGCGGGGGATGCGGGAGGCTACACCTTC. Protein sequence: CASSLAAGDAGGYTF.

The chain uses TRBV27 and TRBJ1-1, with 7 nucleotides matching TRBD1. The germline CDR1 and CDR2 sequences are MNHEY and SMNVEV (reference sequence). V was clipped by 0 bases and J by 3 bases; unmatched bases: 4. The CDR3 runs 15 residues. The CDR3 nucleotides are TGTGCCAGCAGTTTATCTGGGACAGATCACACTGAAGCTTTCTTT. This translates into CASSLSGTDHTEAFF.

This clone was counted a few times. V is TRBV14 and J is TRBJ1-2; weak D call: TRBD1 (6 bases). Germline CDR1 is SGHDN and CDR2 is FVKESK. Deletions cut 3 bases from V and 4 bases from J, with 24 bases between. This CDR3 spans 18 amino acids. Here the CDR3 DNA reads TGTGCCAGCAGCCAGGCCCCCGCAGGGGCCGGAGGTGGCTATGGCTACACCTTC. Amino acids: CASSQAPAGAGGGYGYTF. The entire variable domain, with the rest obtained from reference TRBV14 and TRBJ1-2, is as follows: EAGVTQFPSHSVIEKGQTVTLRCDPISGHDNLYWYRRVMGKEIKFLLHFVKESKQDESGMPNNRFLAERTGGTYSTLKVQPAELEDSGVYFCASSQAPAGAGGGYGYTFGSGTRLTVV.

The chain recombines TRBV6-2 or TRBV6-3 with TRBJ1-4; D unclear. The germline CDR1 and CDR2 sequences are MNHEY and SVGEGT. V was cut by 5 bases and J by 14 bases, with 15 bases left in between. The CDR3 is 12 residues long. The CDR3 here is CASSTLGGRLFF. DNA for the CDR3: TGTGCCAGCAGTACCCTTGGAGGTCGCCTGTTTTTT.